This T cell receptor beta chain came from a study of blood T cell repertoires in COVID-19 (dated by TCRdb to 2019 to 2021). Regarding the research as a whole: Collaborator samples came from the United States, Italy and Spain and covered acute and convalescent phases of COVID-19. The material from the prospective study consisted of cDNA or gDNA derived from T cells, B-cell-depleted T cells, or PBMCs. Subjects who had been exposed to COVID-19, were actively infected with it, or had recovered from it provided the deeply sampled blood TCRbeta repertoires that made up the dataset. The repertoires were released in a freely available public database meant as a resource for research on the immune response to SARS-CoV-2. The samples were drawn from the first 160 participants of the ongoing ImmuneRACE study and from over 950 subjects provided by 6 global collaborators. A de-identified subject ID, COVID-19 status, age in years and sex were almost always included in the sample metadata. Where available, HLA class I and class II types were obtained from metadata supplied by the sample provider rather than from assay-based typing.

The paper's findings and limits, for the study overall: How much clinical and demographic metadata was included differed by source and by participant, and the metadata was provided uncurated.

TCRbeta CDR3 regions were amplified from genomic DNA by means of the immunoSEQ Assay, a bias-controlled multiplex PCR. In the authors' own workflow: The number of nucleated cells in each sample was estimated by amplification of reference gene primers within the assay. To quantify the absolute abundance of each unique TCRbeta CDR3 rearrangement, sequence reads were collapsed and filtered. For each sample, productive Simpson clonality was calculated as the square root of Simpson's diversity index over productive rearrangements. Not all clones reach the TCRdb copy of this immuneACCESS table, which keeps in-frame sequences only. Checked studies attribute under half of the gap to unresolved V genes and leave the rest unexplained. Clone size and V and J calls were adopted from that table, with D and trimming inferred from the DNA. The table for this sample lists about 77,000 clones; more than 75% of them were counted only once. The top ten hold roughly 15% of the sample.

For this clone: The specificity of this receptor is unknown. One base away there is no much larger clone; base qualities are not given.

Spanning cysteine to phenylalanine, the CDR3 consists of 15 amino acids. Just the 45-base CDR3 DNA is kept, in frame starting at base 1. The trim is 1 base for V and 2 bases for J, with a gap of 11 bases between the germline ends. As encoded in the germline V gene (reference sequence), CDR1 is PRHDT while CDR2 is FYEKMQ. Each collaborating institution followed its own protocols to collect whole blood in K2EDTA tubes. For TCRbeta analysis, collaborators shipped samples in one of three forms: frozen whole blood, isolated PBMCs, or DNA extracted from either of those sample types. This clonotype was obtained from a woman over 75 with active or convalescent COVID-19. Sequenced input: peripheral blood. The chain employs TRBV13 and TRBJ1-2; TRBD1 might be the D gene, on 5 matching bases. The CDR3 has the sequence CASSLAGQNNYGYTF. The DNA reads TGTGCCAGCAGCTTAGCAGGGCAAAACAACTATGGCTACACCTTC.